The entry below describes one T cell receptor (beta chain). Time point given: after dendritic cell vaccination, including at tumor progression/relapse. These data belong to a study of glioma-infiltrating T cells after dendritic cell vaccination. For the study at large: Treatment, given 2003 to 2012, was autologous tumor lysate-pulsed dendritic cell vaccination.

CDR1 KGHSH and CDR2 LQKENI come from the germline V gene. Trimming removed 1 base from V and 7 bases from J; junction bases left unmatched: 3. The CDR3 is made up of 13 amino acids. TCRdb's table, derived via immunoSEQ multiplex PCR, lists solely in-frame clones and lacks some. The sample has approximately 99,000 clones, 75% to 90% seen once. This receptor was identified in a human donor with glioblastoma. The sequencing here drew on blood, taken after dendritic cell vaccination. The chain has TRBV18 and TRBJ1-1; 7 positions agree with TRBD1. CDR3 coding DNA: TGTGCCAGCTCACCACGGGGACAGAATGAAGCTTTCTTT. It codes for CASSPRGQNEAFF. Together with reference TRBV18 and TRBJ1-1, the CDR3 gives the full variable domain: NAGVMQNPRHLVRRRGQEARLRCSPMKGHSHVYWYRQLPEEGLKFMVYLQKENIIDESGMPKERFSAEFPKEGPSILRIQQVVRGDSAAYFCASSPRGQNEAFFGQGTRLTVV.